Following are 2 T cell receptor beta chains from one sample sequenced in a study of cytomegalovirus exposure and HLA in healthy donors. 13 Jbeta primers and 60 Vbeta primers were used for the PCR. The protocol was immunoSEQ multiplex PCR, while the TCRdb copy is restricted to in-frame clones and leaves out a portion. The repertoire has fewer than 200,000 clones, 75% to 90% of them found once; the top ten carry around 2%. The sample was PBMCs. These receptor sequences come from a human donor in good health.

The sample holds a few counts of this clone. The chain combines TRBV4-2 with TRBJ2-3; D perhaps matches TRBD1 (6 bases). Looked up from germline, CDR1 is LGHNA and CDR2 is YNFKEQ. Between the trimmed V and J ends, which lost 2 bases and 6 bases, there was a span of 12 bases. There are 14 residues in the CDR3. The CDR3 is CASSQPGHADTQYF. In DNA, the CDR3 is TGTGCCAGCAGCCAACCGGGACATGCGGATACGCAGTATTTT.

The V gene is TRBV21-1, the J gene TRBJ1-1; the table names TRBD1, a call not compared with the DNA. TRBV21-1 is designated a pseudogene. The CDR3 has 14 residues. The CDR3 DNA follows: TGTGCCAGCAGCAAAGCTCCGGACAGGAGGGGGGCTTTCTTT. Amino acids: CASSKAPDRRGAFF.